This T cell receptor (beta chain) was retrieved from a study of blood T cells in healthy people across ages. A second PCR of about 7 to 12 cycles used a sample-barcoded 5' primer and a J-beta primer mix. TCRdb reprocessed the 5' RACE reads via MiXCR and lists one record per CDR3 protein. The sample records 800,000 to 950,000 distinct CDR3 sequences, roughly 28% being singletons. As regards this clonotype: The antigen is unknown.

Study findings and constraints: A strong correlation was seen between TCR beta diversity and naive T cell percentage.

This CDR3 contains 15 residues. Per germline, CDR1 MNHNS and CDR2 SASEGT. The ends were cut back, 2 bases at V and 4 bases at J, with 15 bases in the middle. The sample was also linked to a second study, of T cells of mothers and their children.

The receptor was derived from a woman aged 35 to 49 in good health. The chain joins TRBV6-1 to TRBJ2-7; D gene unclear. The sample consisted of blood. CDR3 sequence: CASSELGMDIYEQYF. CDR3 DNA: TGTGCCAGCAGTGAACTAGGAATGGATATTTACGAGCAGTACTTC.